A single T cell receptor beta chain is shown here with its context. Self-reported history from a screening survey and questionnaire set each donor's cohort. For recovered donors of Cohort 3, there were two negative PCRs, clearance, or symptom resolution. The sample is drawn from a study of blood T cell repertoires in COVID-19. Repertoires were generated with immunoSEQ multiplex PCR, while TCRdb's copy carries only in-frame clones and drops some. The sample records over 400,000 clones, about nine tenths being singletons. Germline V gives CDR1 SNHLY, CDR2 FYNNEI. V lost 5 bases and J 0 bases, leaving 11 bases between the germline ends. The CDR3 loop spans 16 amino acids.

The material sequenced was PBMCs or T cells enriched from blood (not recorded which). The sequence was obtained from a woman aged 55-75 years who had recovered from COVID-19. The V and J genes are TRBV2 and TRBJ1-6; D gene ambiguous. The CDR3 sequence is CASSLKGSSYNSPLHF. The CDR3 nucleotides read TGTGCCAGCAGTCTTAAAGGGAGCTCCTATAATTCACCCCTCCACTTT.